What follows are 5 T cell receptor beta chains derived from one specimen sequenced in a study of shared clonotypes between healthy human individuals. Naive CD8 cells, CD45RO-negative and positively selected for CCR7, excluded terminally differentiated effector memory CD45RA+ cells. Repertoires were generated with immunoSEQ multiplex PCR, while TCRdb's copy carries only in-frame clones and drops some. The data show about 2,200,000 clones, about 93% seen once. Specimen: naive CD8+ T cells from PBMCs. Every receptor here comes from a man aged 18 to 35 in good health. Some clones in this sample may be carry-over from other donors' samples.

The chain links TRBV6-1 to TRBJ2-3; 9 nucleotides agree with TRBD1. Germline-derived CDR1 and CDR2 are MNHNS and SASEGT. CDR3 size: 14 residues. The V segment lost 6 bases and the J segment 7 bases; nucleotides outside the gene matches: 8. The CDR3 DNA reads as TGTGCCAGCAGGGACCACGGGACAGGGAATACGCAGTATTTT. Translating gives CASRDHGTGNTQYF.

The chain recombines TRBV28 with TRBJ2-7; weak D call: TRBD1 (6 bases). The CDR3 covers 16 residues. CDR1 and CDR2 from the germline V gene are MDHEN and SYDVKM. V lost 2 bases and J lost 2, with 16 bases in between. The CDR3 is CASSLDIRDTAYEQYF. CDR3 in DNA: TGTGCCAGCAGTTTAGATATTCGGGACACAGCCTACGAGCAGTACTTC. Based on the CDR3 plus reference TRBV28 and TRBJ2-7, the full variable domain is DVKVTQSSRYLVKRTGEKVFLECVQDMDHENMFWYRQDPGLGLRLIYFSYDVKMKEKGDIPEGYSVSREKKERFSLILESASTNQTSMYLCASSLDIRDTAYEQYFGPGTRLTVT.

The chain uses TRBV7-9 and TRBJ2-3; D ambiguous. Between the trimmed V and J ends, which lost 1 base and 2 bases, there was a span of 10 bases. The CDR3 is made up of 15 amino acids. Germline CDR1 SEHNR, CDR2 FQNEAQ (reference sequence). The CDR3 loop reads CASSLGVSATDTQYF. CDR3 bases: TGTGCCAGCAGCTTAGGGGTCAGCGCCACAGATACGCAGTATTTT.

V and J are TRBV5-1 and TRBJ2-7; D assignment may be TRBD1 or TRBD2 (5 bases each). Germline V CDR1 and CDR2: SGHRS, YFSETQ. CDR3 length: 15 amino acids. The ends were cut back, 0 bases at V and 3 bases at J, with 13 bases in the middle. The CDR3 sequence is CASSLAKGTFYEQYF. The CDR3 DNA reads TGCGCCAGCAGCTTGGCCAAAGGGACCTTCTACGAGCAGTACTTC.

J is TRBJ1-2 and V is TRBV4-1, with D possibly TRBD1 on 6 matching bases. CDR1 and CDR2 from the germline V gene are MGHRA and YSYEKL. The V and J ends lost 0 bases and 8 bases respectively, with 16 bases between them. The CDR3 totals 15 residues. The CDR3 region is CASSQESGITGGYTF. CDR3 DNA sequence: TGCGCCAGCAGCCAAGAATCCGGGATTACAGGGGGCTACACCTTC.